A single sample gave rise to the 15 T cell receptor beta chains below, sequenced in a study of cytomegalovirus exposure and HLA in healthy donors. The data were produced by immunoSEQ multiplex PCR, yet TCRdb's version contains in-frame clones alone and is incomplete. The sample lists 200,000 to 250,000 clones, around four fifths occurring once. Input material: PBMCs. These receptors all come from a young woman in good health and CMV-seronegative.

This chain joins TRBV7-3 and TRBJ2-3; 10 bases fit TRBD2. The germline V gene has CDR1 SGHTA and CDR2 FQGTGA. The CDR3 runs to 15 residues. After removal of 5 bases from V and 3 bases from J, the junction contained 5 bases not matched to a gene. The chain's CDR3 is CASSLGLAVTDTQYF. The CDR3 DNA reads as TGTGCCAGCAGCCTAGGACTAGCGGTAACAGATACGCAGTATTTT.

The rearrangement uses TRBV29-1 and TRBJ1-1; TRBD1 agrees at 8 bases. The germline V gene encodes CDR1 SQVTM and CDR2 ANQGSEA. The CDR3 runs 15 residues. V lost 7 bases to trimming and J lost 2 bases; unmatched junction nucleotides: 12. CDR3 in DNA: TGCAGCGCAGATAACAAGGACAGGGCCAACACTGAAGCTTTCTTT. Residues: CSADNKDRANTEAFF.

The V gene is TRBV10-1, the J gene TRBJ2-7; 10 nucleotides agree with TRBD1. The V segment lost 0 bases and the J segment 3 bases; nucleotides outside the gene matches: 2. Germline CDR1 is WNHNN and CDR2 is SYGVQD (reference sequence). The length of the CDR3 is 15 residues. DNA of the CDR3: TGCGCCAGCAGTGAGTCGAGGACAGGGGGCTACGAGCAGTACTTC. It codes for CASSESRTGGYEQYF.

The genes are TRBV11-3 and TRBJ2-1, with D hard to call. Trimming stripped 0 bases from V and 0 bases from J, with 0 bases between. The CDR3 is 13 amino acids. Germline CDR1 and CDR2: SGHNT and YENEEA. CDR3 loop: CASSLDSYNEQFF. In DNA, the CDR3 is TGTGCCAGCAGCTTAGACTCCTACAATGAGCAGTTCTTC.

The sample holds many counts of this clone. The J gene is TRBJ2-7, the V gene TRBV6-1; D unclear. CDR3 length: 13 residues. Trimming shortened V by 7 bases and J by 4 bases, and 14 bases separated the two germline ends. CDR1 MNHNS and CDR2 SASEGT come from the germline V gene. In DNA form, the CDR3 reads TGTGCCAGCAACAGTCACCCCCAATACGAGCAGTACTTC. It translates to CASNSHPQYEQYF.

This chain joins TRBV15 and TRBJ2-2; 9 nucleotides align to TRBD1. There are 15 residues in the CDR3. The V segment lost 1 base and the J segment 6 bases; nucleotides outside the gene matches: 3. Germline V gene data show CDR1 as LNHNV and CDR2 as YYDKDF (reference sequence). Written as DNA, the CDR3 is TGTGCCACCAGCAGAGGGACAGGGGAGGCCGGGGAGCTGTTTTTT. Translation: CATSRGTGEAGELFF.

V gene TRBV6-8 combines with J gene TRBJ2-7; 8 bases map to TRBD2. Trimming removed 4 bases from V and 7 bases from J; junction bases left unmatched: 9. CDR1 is MNHGY and CDR2 is SAAAGT in the germline V gene. This CDR3 region has 14 residues. The CDR3 loop is CASSWEGLVGEQYF. DNA of the CDR3: TGTGCCAGCAGTTGGGAGGGACTAGTTGGGGAGCAGTACTTC.

V and J are TRBV5-1 and TRBJ1-6; the match to TRBD1 covers 9 bases. Trimming at V came to 5 bases and at J to 7 bases, leaving 10 bases not matched to a gene. The V gene's germline CDR1 is SGHRS and CDR2 YFSETQ. This CDR3 is built from 16 residues. The CDR3 nucleotides read TGCGCCAGCAGGGAACAGGGGGCGCTGGGGAATTCACCCCTCCACTTT. Translation gives CASREQGALGNSPLHF.

The rearrangement joins TRBV28 to TRBJ1-3, with D possibly matching TRBD1 (6 bases). The germline V and J ends were trimmed by 6 bases and 2 bases, with 11 bases remaining between them. CDR1 is MDHEN and CDR2 is SYDVKM in the germline V gene. There are 14 residues in the CDR3. CDR3 coding DNA: TGTGCCAGCAGCAAGGGGGGTACTGGAAACACCATATATTTT. Translating gives CASSKGGTGNTIYF.

The chain has TRBV25-1 and TRBJ1-4; D perhaps matches TRBD1 (5 bases). V was cut by 6 bases and J by 4 bases, with 15 bases left in between. The CDR3 loop spans 15 amino acids. CDR1 and CDR2 (germline): MGHDK, SYGVNS. CDR3 sequence (DNA): TGTGCCAGCAGCCGGGCGGGGGACCTTAATGAAAAACTGTTTTTT. Translating gives CASSRAGDLNEKLFF. The full variable domain, completed using reference TRBV25-1 and TRBJ1-4, is EADIYQTPRYLVIGTGKKITLECSQTMGHDKMYWYQQDPGMELHLIHYSYGVNSTEKGDLSSESTVSRIRTEHFPLTLESARPSHTSQYLCASSRAGDLNEKLFFGSGTQLSVL.

The gene calls are TRBV28 and TRBJ2-7; D gene uncertain. Trimming cost V 2 bases and J 5 bases, with 4 bases left between them. Germline CDR1 and CDR2: MDHEN and SYDVKM. The CDR3 totals 11 residues. The CDR3 region is CASSLQHEQYF. CDR3 in DNA: TGTGCCAGCAGTTTACAGCACGAGCAGTACTTC.

This rearrangement joins TRBV1 to TRBJ2-2; the table's D call TRBD2 went unverified against the DNA. TRBV1 is flagged as a pseudogene. The CDR3 sequence is 15 residues long. The CDR3 reads CTSSVSGRWFGELFF. DNA of the CDR3: TGCACCAGCAGCGTAAGCGGGAGGTGGTTCGGGGAGCTGTTTTTT.

Concerning this clone itself: Other DNA sequences from this sample encode an identical CDR3 as well. This rearrangement joins TRBV5-1 to TRBJ1-2, with TRBD1 matching 11 bases. CDR3 length: 14 amino acids. The junction had 4 bases not matched to a gene; V was cut back by 4 bases and J by 5 bases. Germline loops: CDR1 SGHRS, CDR2 YFSETQ. CDR3 protein: CASSPDRGLYGYTF. For the CDR3, the DNA is TGCGCCAGCAGCCCGGACAGGGGGCTTTATGGCTACACCTTC.

CDR3 loop: CASSYTGTPNYGYTF. CDR3 coding DNA: TGTGCCAGCAGCTACACCGGGACACCTAACTATGGCTACACCTTC. V usage is TRBV2 and J usage is TRBJ1-2, with D possibly TRBD1 on 6 matching bases. This CDR3 is built from 15 residues. Trimming removed 6 bases at V and 0 bases at J, with 14 bases between. Germline-derived CDR1 and CDR2 are SNHLY and FYNNEI. The full variable domain, completed using reference TRBV2 and TRBJ1-2, is EPEVTQTPSHQVTQMGQEVILRCVPISNHLYFYWYRQILGQKVEFLVSFYNNEISEKSEIFDDQFSVERPDGSNFTLKIRSTKLEDSAMYFCASSYTGTPNYGYTFGSGTRLTVV.

The rearrangement uses TRBV6-5 and TRBJ1-1, with a possible D match to TRBD1 (5 bases). CDR1 and CDR2 from the germline V gene are MNHEY and SVGAGI. The CDR3 runs 14 residues. V dropped 7 bases and J dropped 1 base, with 13 bases sitting between them. The CDR3 sequence: CASTRDLQNTEAFF. The CDR3 coding sequence is TGTGCCAGCACCCGGGACTTACAGAACACTGAAGCTTTCTTT.